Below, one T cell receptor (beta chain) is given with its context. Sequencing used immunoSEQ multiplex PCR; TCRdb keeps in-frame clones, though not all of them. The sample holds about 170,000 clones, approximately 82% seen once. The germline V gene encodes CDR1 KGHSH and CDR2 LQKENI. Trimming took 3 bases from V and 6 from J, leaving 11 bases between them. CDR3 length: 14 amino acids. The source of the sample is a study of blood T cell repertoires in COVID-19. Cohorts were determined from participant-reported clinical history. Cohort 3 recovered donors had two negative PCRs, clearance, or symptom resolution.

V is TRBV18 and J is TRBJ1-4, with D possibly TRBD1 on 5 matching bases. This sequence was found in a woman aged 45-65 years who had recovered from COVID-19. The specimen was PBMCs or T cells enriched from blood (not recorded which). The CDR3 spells CASSPDRGHEKLFF. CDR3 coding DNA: TGTGCCAGCTCACCCGACAGAGGCCATGAAAAACTGTTTTTT.